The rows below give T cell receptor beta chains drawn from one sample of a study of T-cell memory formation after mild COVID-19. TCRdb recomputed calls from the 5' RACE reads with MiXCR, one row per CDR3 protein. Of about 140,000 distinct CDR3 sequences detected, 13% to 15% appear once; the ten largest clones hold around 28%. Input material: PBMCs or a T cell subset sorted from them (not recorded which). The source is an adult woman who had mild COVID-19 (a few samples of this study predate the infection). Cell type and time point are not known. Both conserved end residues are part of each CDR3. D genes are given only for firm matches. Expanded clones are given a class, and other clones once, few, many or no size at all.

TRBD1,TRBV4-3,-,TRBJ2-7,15,CASSQGGTGGYEQYF,TGCGCCAGCAGCCAAGGAGGGACAGGGGGCTACGAGCAGTACTTC
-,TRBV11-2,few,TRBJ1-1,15,CASSLSSGMNTEAFF,TGTGCCAGCAGCTTATCGTCAGGGATGAACACTGAAGCTTTCTTT
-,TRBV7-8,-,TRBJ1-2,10,CASSPNGYTF,TGTGCCAGCAGCCCGAATGGCTACACCTTC
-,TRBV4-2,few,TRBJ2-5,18,CASSQGITEGPPRETQYF,TGTGCCAGCAGCCAAGGAATAACGGAGGGACCACCTCGGGAGACCCAGTACTTC
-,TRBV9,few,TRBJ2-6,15,CASSGEGSGANVLTF,TGTGCCAGCAGTGGCGAGGGGTCTGGGGCCAACGTCCTGACTTTC
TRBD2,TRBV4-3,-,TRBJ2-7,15,CASSPLAGGTYEQYF,TGCGCCAGCAGCCCTCTAGCGGGAGGAACCTACGAGCAGTACTTC
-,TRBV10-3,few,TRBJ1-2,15,CAISERDSTPYGYTF,TGTGCCATCAGTGAGAGAGACAGTACCCCCTATGGCTACACCTTC
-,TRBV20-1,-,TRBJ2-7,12,CSARGVSGEQYF,TGCAGTGCTAGGGGGGTCTCGGGCGAGCAGTACTTC
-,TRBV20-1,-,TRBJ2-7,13,CSASWQESYEQYF,TGCAGTGCTAGTTGGCAGGAATCCTACGAGCAGTACTTC
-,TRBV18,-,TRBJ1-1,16,CASSREGGGVNTEAFF,TGTGCCAGCTCACGTGAAGGGGGGGGTGTGAACACTGAAGCTTTCTTT
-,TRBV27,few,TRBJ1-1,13,CASSLGASTEAFF,TGTGCCAGCAGCCTGGGGGCGAGCACTGAAGCTTTCTTT
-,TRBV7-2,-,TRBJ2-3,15,CASSLDRGATDTQYF,TGTGCCAGCAGCTTAGACCGGGGGGCCACAGATACGCAGTATTTT
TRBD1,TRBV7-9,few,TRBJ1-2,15,CASSAGTEPFYGYTF,TGTGCCAGCAGCGCAGGGACAGAACCCTTCTATGGCTACACCTTC
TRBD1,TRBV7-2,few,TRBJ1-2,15,CASSSRTGGHYGYTF,TGTGCCAGCAGCTCTCGGACAGGGGGACACTATGGCTACACCTTC
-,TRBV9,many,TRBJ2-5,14,CASSVEGTQETQYF,TGTGCCAGCAGCGTAGAAGGGACCCAAGAGACCCAGTACTTC
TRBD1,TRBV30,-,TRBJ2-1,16,CAWSAMPQGAYNEQFF,TGTGCCTGGAGCGCTATGCCACAGGGGGCCTACAATGAGCAGTTCTTC
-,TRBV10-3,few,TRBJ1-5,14,CAISESGPNQPQHF,TGTGCCATCAGTGAGTCAGGCCCGAATCAGCCCCAGCATTTT
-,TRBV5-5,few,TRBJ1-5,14,CASSLDWPRQPQHF,TGTGCCAGCAGCTTGGATTGGCCCCGTCAGCCCCAGCATTTT
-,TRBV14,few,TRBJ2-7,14,CASSHSGGWGEQYF,TGTGCCAGCAGCCACTCTGGGGGTTGGGGCGAGCAGTACTTC
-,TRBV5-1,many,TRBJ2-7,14,CASSLAGSSYEQYF,TGCGCCAGCAGTCTGGCAGGGTCTTCCTACGAGCAGTACTTC
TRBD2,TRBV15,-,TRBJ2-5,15,CATSLPGLAVETQYF,TGTGCCACCAGCCTCCCGGGACTAGCGGTAGAGACCCAGTACTTC
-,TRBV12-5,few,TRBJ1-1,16,CASGPWTGPMNTEAFF,TGTGCTAGTGGTCCATGGACGGGGCCCATGAACACTGAAGCTTTCTTT
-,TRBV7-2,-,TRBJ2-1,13,CASSSGGGRAYFF,TGTGCCAGCAGCTCAGGGGGCGGGAGGGCCTACTTCTTC
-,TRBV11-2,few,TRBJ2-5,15,CASSSRGSPQETQYF,TGTGCCAGCAGCAGTAGGGGCAGTCCCCAAGAGACCCAGTACTTC
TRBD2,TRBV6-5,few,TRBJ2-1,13,CASSYLLAEEQFF,TGTGCCAGCAGTTACCTTCTAGCGGAAGAGCAGTTCTTC
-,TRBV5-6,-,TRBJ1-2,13,CASSGEFDYGYTF,TGTGCCAGCAGTGGGGAGTTCGACTATGGCTACACCTTC
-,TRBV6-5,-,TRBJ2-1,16,CASSYSTGLSYNEQFF,TGTGCCAGCAGTTACTCCACAGGTCTTAGCTACAATGAGCAGTTCTTC
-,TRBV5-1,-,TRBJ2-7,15,CASSPQRLSSYEQYF,TGCGCCAGCAGTCCCCAAAGACTTAGCTCCTACGAGCAGTACTTC
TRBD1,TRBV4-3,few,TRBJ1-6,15,CASSQGQGTNSPLHF,TGCGCCAGCAGCCAAGGACAGGGGACCAACTCACCCCTCCACTTT
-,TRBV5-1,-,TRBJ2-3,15,CASSPILSGEGTQYF,TGCGCCAGCAGCCCGATCCTTTCAGGGGAGGGTACGCAGTATTTT
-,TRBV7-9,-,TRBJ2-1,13,CASSLRGDNEQFF,TGTGCCAGCAGCCTAAGAGGAGACAATGAGCAGTTCTTC
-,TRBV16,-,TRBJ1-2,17,CASSQDSLIHTDYGYTF,TGTGCCAGCAGCCAGGACAGTCTCATTCATACGGACTATGGCTACACCTTC
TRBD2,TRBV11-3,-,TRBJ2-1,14,CASSRGLAIYEQFF,TGTGCCAGCAGCCGCGGACTAGCGATCTATGAGCAGTTCTTC
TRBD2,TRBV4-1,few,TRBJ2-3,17,CASSQDSLADITDTQYF,TGCGCCAGCAGCCAAGATTCGCTAGCGGATATCACAGATACGCAGTATTTT
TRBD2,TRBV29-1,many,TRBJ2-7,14,CSVTGLATTYEQYF,TGCAGCGTGACGGGACTAGCGACGACCTACGAGCAGTACTTC
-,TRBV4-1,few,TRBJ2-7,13,CASSQRQADEQYF,TGCGCCAGCAGCCAGCGACAGGCGGACGAGCAGTACTTC
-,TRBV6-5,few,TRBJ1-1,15,CASSYSLEGTTEAFF,TGTGCCAGCAGTTACTCGTTGGAGGGGACCACTGAAGCTTTCTTT
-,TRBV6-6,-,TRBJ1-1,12,CASSYSRTEAFF,TGTGCCAGCAGTTACTCTAGGACTGAAGCTTTCTTT
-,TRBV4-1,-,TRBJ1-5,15,CASSQEGRSNQPQHF,TGCGCCAGCAGCCAAGAGGGAAGGAGCAATCAGCCCCAGCATTTT
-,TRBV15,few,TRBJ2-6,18,CATSVQPGRPSGANVLTF,TGTGCCACCAGCGTACAACCCGGACGCCCCTCTGGGGCCAACGTCCTGACTTTC
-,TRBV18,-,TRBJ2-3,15,CASSPRDRLTDTQYF,TGTGCCAGCTCACCAAGAGACAGGCTCACAGATACGCAGTATTTT
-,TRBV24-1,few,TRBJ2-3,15,CATSDFGPSFDTQYF,TGTGCCACCAGTGATTTCGGACCTTCTTTCGATACGCAGTATTTT
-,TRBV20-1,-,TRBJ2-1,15,CSASEGGAGSDEQFF,TGCAGTGCTAGTGAAGGGGGGGCAGGGTCGGATGAGCAGTTCTTC
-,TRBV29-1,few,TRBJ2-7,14,CSVRDNDLTYEQYF,TGCAGCGTTCGGGACAACGACCTAACCTACGAGCAGTACTTC
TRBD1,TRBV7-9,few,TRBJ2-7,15,CASSLVGTGLYEQYF,TGTGCCAGCAGCTTAGTCGGGACAGGGCTATACGAGCAGTACTTC
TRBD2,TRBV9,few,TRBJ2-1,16,CASSQALAGGDNEQFF,TGTGCCAGCAGCCAAGCCCTAGCGGGGGGGGACAATGAGCAGTTCTTC
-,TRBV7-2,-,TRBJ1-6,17,CASSLGGKEDYNSPLHF,TGTGCCAGCAGCTTAGGCGGGAAAGAAGACTATAATTCACCCCTCCACTTT
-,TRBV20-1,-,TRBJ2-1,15,CSARRWTGSYNEQFF,TGCAGTGCTAGAAGGTGGACGGGCTCCTACAATGAGCAGTTCTTC
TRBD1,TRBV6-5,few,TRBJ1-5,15,CASSYSQGGNQPQHF,TGTGCCAGCAGTTACTCACAGGGGGGCAATCAGCCCCAGCATTTT
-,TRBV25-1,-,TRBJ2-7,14,CASSVDSDSYEQYF,TGTGCCAGCAGTGTGGACAGTGACTCCTACGAGCAGTACTTC
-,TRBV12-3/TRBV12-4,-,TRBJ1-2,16,CASTLDVWGFNYGYTF,TGTGCCAGCACCCTCGATGTATGGGGATTTAACTATGGCTACACCTTC
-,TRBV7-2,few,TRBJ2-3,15,CASSDRTSSTDTQYF,TGTGCCAGCAGCGACAGAACCTCTAGCACAGATACGCAGTATTTT
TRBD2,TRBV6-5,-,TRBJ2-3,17,CASSPGGGSWRTDTQYF,TGTGCCAGCAGTCCCGGGGGAGGGAGTTGGCGAACAGATACGCAGTATTTT
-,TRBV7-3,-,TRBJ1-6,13,CASSPGDNSPLHF,TGTGCCAGCAGCCCGGGGGATAATTCACCCCTCCACTTT
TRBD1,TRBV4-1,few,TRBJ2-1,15,CASSQEDRGLDEQFF,TGCGCCAGCAGCCAGGAGGACAGGGGGCTGGATGAGCAGTTCTTC
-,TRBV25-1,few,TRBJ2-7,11,CASRAGWEQYF,TGTGCCAGCCGAGCTGGGTGGGAGCAGTACTTC
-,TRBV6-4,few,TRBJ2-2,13,CASSEDATGELFF,TGTGCCAGCAGTGAAGACGCCACCGGGGAGCTGTTTTTT
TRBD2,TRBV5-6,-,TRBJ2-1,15,CASSLLRTSGAPEFF,TGTGCCAGCAGCTTGCTTAGGACTAGCGGGGCCCCCGAGTTCTTC
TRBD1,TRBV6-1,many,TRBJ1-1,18,CASSEGRTGFGVNTEAFF,TGTGCCAGCAGTGAAGGCCGGACAGGGTTTGGGGTGAACACTGAAGCTTTCTTT
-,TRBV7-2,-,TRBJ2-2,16,CASSLGEGILSGELFF,TGTGCCAGCAGCTTAGGCGAAGGTATCCTCTCCGGGGAGCTGTTTTTT